This TCR beta chain is from a study of regulatory T cells in long-lasting Graves disease. Library construction for TCR beta used iRepertoire HTBI primers and Arm-PCR of CDR3 regions. TCRdb passed the multiplex PCR reads through MiXCR, listing each CDR3 protein once. The profile shows about 620,000 distinct CDR3 sequences, under 20% of them singletons. The CDR3 spans 16 residues. Looked up from germline, CDR1 is MNHGY and CDR2 is SVAAGI. Trimming at V came to 3 bases and at J to 8 bases, leaving 5 bases not matched to a gene. Time point given: newly diagnosed GD, antithyroid drugs for less than 3 months. Construction of the TCR library relied on RNA isolated from PBMCs. One endocrinology department in Xi'an, China, was where patients came from. These data were also reused for a study on T cells in Graves' hyperthyroidism and ophthalmopathy.

The receptor comes from a woman aged 25 to 45 with Graves disease. The chain joins TRBV6-9 to TRBJ2-1; TRBD2 matches 15 bases. Source: peripheral blood mononuclear cells (PBMCs), taken at new diagnosis, from a patient treated with antithyroid drugs. CDR3 nucleotide sequence: TGTGCCAGCAGTTACCATCGGACTAGCGGGAGGGATGAGCAGTTCTTC. It specifies CASSYHRTSGRDEQFF.